Reported below is one T cell receptor (beta chain). What it binds is unknown. Other DNA sequences in the same sample also yield this CDR3. Looked up from germline, CDR1 is LGHNT and CDR2 is FRNRAP. V lost 5 bases and J lost 4; bases outside the gene matches: 3. This CDR3 spans 14 amino acids. The PCR made use of 60 Vbeta and 13 Jbeta primers. Clones were sequenced by immunoSEQ multiplex PCR, and TCRdb holds only the in-frame ones, with some missing. The sample's table shows 150,000 to 200,000 clones. The data stem from a study of cytomegalovirus exposure and HLA in healthy donors. Whole-study findings and limits: A list of approximately 150 TCR beta chains associated with cytomegalovirus was given.

Sequences were obtained from PBMCs. The sequence derives from a woman aged 18-29 years in good health and CMV-seropositive. This rearrangement joins TRBV12-5 to TRBJ1-1, with TRBD1 matching over 11 bases. CDR3 coding DNA: TGTGCTAGTGGTCTCGGGACAGGGGGCACTGAAGCTTTCTTT. The encoded protein is CASGLGTGGTEAFF. The full variable domain, in which reference TRBV12-5 and TRBJ1-1 provide the parts outside the CDR3, is DARVTQTPRHKVTEMGQEVTMRCQPILGHNTVFWYRQTMMQGLELLAYFRNRAPLDDSGMPKDRFSAEMPDATLATLKIQPSEPRDSAVYFCASGLGTGGTEAFFGQGTRLTVV.